These 18 T cell receptor beta chains originate from one sample sequenced in a study of T cell responses to AZD1222 COVID-19 vaccine. The assay was immunoSEQ multiplex PCR, and TCRdb's table has in-frame clones only and misses some. The table has about 190,000 clones, about nine tenths seen once. The sequencing here drew on peripheral blood, taken on day 0 of MenACWY control vaccination. These receptors were taken from an adult in good health.

This rearrangement joins TRBV7-2 to TRBJ2-3; either TRBD1 or TRBD2 may fit D (7 bases each). This CDR3 is built from 14 residues. Per the germline V gene, CDR1 is SGHTA and CDR2 is FQGNSA. V was cut by 2 bases and J by 5 bases, with 11 bases left in between. CDR3 nucleotides: TGTGCCAGCAGCTTACAGGGGGGGGGAGATACGCAGTATTTT. Translating gives CASSLQGGGDTQYF.

Only one count was recorded for this clone. The chain links TRBV7-9 to TRBJ2-1; 14 bases map to TRBD2. Germline lookup yields CDR1 SEHNR and CDR2 FQNEAQ (reference sequence). J was trimmed by 4 bases and V by 5 bases; bases with no gene match: 1. This CDR3 is built from 15 residues. This chain's CDR3 is CASSRTSGRYNEQFF. The CDR3 region has the DNA TGTGCCAGCAGCAGGACTAGCGGGAGGTACAATGAGCAGTTCTTC.

The chain uses TRBV5-1 and TRBJ1-1; D may be TRBD1 (5 bases). This CDR3 has 15 residues. The ends were cut back, 2 bases at V and 4 bases at J, with 15 bases in the middle. Germline V gene data show CDR1 as SGHRS and CDR2 as YFSETQ. The CDR3 region has the DNA TGCGCCAGCAGCTTCCTTGGGCAGGGAGGCACTGAAGCTTTCTTT. Translation: CASSFLGQGGTEAFF. Looking up the rest from reference TRBV5-1 and TRBJ1-1 gives the full variable domain: KAGVTQTPRYLIKTRGQQVTLSCSPISGHRSVSWYQQTPGQGLQFLFEYFSETQRNKGNFPGRFSGRQFSNSRSEMNVSTLELGDSALYLCASSFLGQGGTEAFFGQGTRLTVV.

The chain joins TRBV5-1 to TRBJ2-5; D is possibly TRBD2 (7 bases). The V gene's germline CDR1 is SGHRS and CDR2 YFSETQ. V was trimmed by 4 bases and J by 13 bases, leaving 32 bases between them. The CDR3 covers 17 residues. CDR3 amino acids: CASSTTTPGRAGAPLYF. Here the CDR3 DNA reads TGCGCCAGCAGCACCACGACCCCCGGTCGTGCGGGGGCGCCTCTGTACTTC.

V gene TRBV18 combines with J gene TRBJ2-5; no clear D gene. This CDR3 comprises 14 residues. Germline CDR1 KGHSH, CDR2 LQKENI. V lost 3 bases, J lost 2 bases, and 10 bases lay in between. DNA of the CDR3: TGTGCCAGCTCACCCTTGGACGGGCAAGAGACCCAGTACTTC. Protein: CASSPLDGQETQYF. The full variable domain, with the rest looked up from reference TRBV18 and TRBJ2-5, is NAGVMQNPRHLVRRRGQEARLRCSPMKGHSHVYWYRQLPEEGLKFMVYLQKENIIDESGMPKERFSAEFPKEGPSILRIQQVVRGDSAAYFCASSPLDGQETQYFGPGTRLLVL.

This clone was counted a few times. The chain links TRBV28 to TRBJ2-1, with TRBD1 identical over 7 bases. Germline assignment: CDR1 MDHEN and CDR2 SYDVKM. Germline trimming cut 4 bases from V and 0 bases from J; bases unmatched to any gene: 9. The CDR3 loop spans 17 amino acids. The CDR3 DNA sequence: TGTGCCAGCAGTTCCATACCAGGGGGAGTCTCCTACAATGAGCAGTTCTTC. Protein sequence: CASSSIPGGVSYNEQFF.

The rearrangement uses TRBV5-4 and TRBJ2-7; 13 nucleotides match TRBD2. CDR1 SGHNT and CDR2 YYREEE come from the germline V gene (reference sequence). Trimming took 3 bases from V and 6 from J; bases not matched to a gene: 6. The CDR3 is made up of 15 amino acids. In DNA, the CDR3 is TGTGCCAGCAGCTCACTAGCGGGAGGGCTTAGCGAGCAGTACTTC. Its translation is CASSSLAGGLSEQYF.

The chain employs TRBV5-4 and TRBJ2-1, with TRBD1 matching over 8 bases. This CDR3 is 16 amino acids long. V gave up 4 bases and J gave up 2 bases; unmatched junction bases: 8. Germline CDR1 and CDR2: SGHNT and YYREEE (reference sequence). CDR3 residues: CASSPPYRGTYNEQFF. In DNA form, the CDR3 reads TGTGCCAGCAGCCCCCCTTACAGGGGGACCTACAATGAGCAGTTCTTC.

This chain joins TRBV19 and TRBJ1-1, with 7 bases aligning to TRBD1. V lost 11 bases and J lost 1; bases outside the gene matches: 10. The length of the CDR3 is 14 residues. Germline-derived CDR1 and CDR2 are LNHDA and SQIVND (reference sequence). The CDR3 here is CAVTTGTANTEAFF. The CDR3, as DNA: TGTGCCGTAACTACCGGGACAGCGAACACTGAAGCTTTCTTT.

The chain links TRBV9 to TRBJ1-1; D is ambiguous. This CDR3 spans 14 amino acids. V gave up 0 bases and J gave up 1 base, with 7 bases separating them. CDR1 and CDR2 (germline): SGDLS, YYNGEE. CDR3 loop: CASSVELTNTEAFF. In nucleotides, the CDR3 is TGTGCCAGCAGCGTAGAACTTACGAACACTGAAGCTTTCTTT.

The genes are TRBV28 and TRBJ1-5; possible D gene TRBD1, 6 bases. Trimming removed 7 bases at V and 2 bases at J, with 18 bases between. Germline V gene data show CDR1 as MDHEN and CDR2 as SYDVKM. This CDR3 is 16 amino acids long. CDR3 region: CASIKTGFIGNQPQHF. The CDR3 coding sequence is TGTGCCAGCATCAAAACAGGGTTCATAGGCAATCAGCCCCAGCATTTT.

The genes are TRBV5-1 and TRBJ1-1; 10 nucleotides match TRBD1. The CDR3 contains 15 residues. The V gene's germline CDR1 is SGHRS and CDR2 YFSETQ. Trimming cost V 0 bases and J 8 bases; bases outside gene matches: 7. The CDR3 loop is CASSLDRDRGEEAFF. In DNA, the CDR3 is TGCGCCAGCAGCTTGGACCGGGACAGGGGTGAGGAAGCTTTCTTT.

This clone was detected once. This chain connects TRBV5-4 to TRBJ1-2; unclear D gene. Germline assignment: CDR1 SGHNT and CDR2 YYREEE (reference sequence). This CDR3 has 14 amino acids. The V end lost 5 bases, the J end lost 1 base, and 12 bases lay between the germline ends. CDR3 sequence (DNA): TGTGCCAGCAGGTGGCTAGGGAGTAACTATGGCTACACCTTC. Translation gives CASRWLGSNYGYTF.

The chain links TRBV7-8 to TRBJ1-6, with a tentative D call TRBD1 (6 bases). Per germline, CDR1 SGHVS and CDR2 FQNEAQ. This CDR3 has 13 residues. Trimming shortened V by 0 bases and J by 9 bases, and 6 bases separated the two germline ends. The CDR3 DNA sequence: TGTGCCAGCAGCTTAGCGGGGGCTTCACCCCTCCACTTT. Translation gives CASSLAGASPLHF.

The chain links TRBV7-8 to TRBJ2-7, with D maybe TRBD1 (5 bases). This CDR3 is 14 amino acids long. Germline V lookup: CDR1 SGHVS, CDR2 FQNEAQ. The ends were cut back, 5 bases at V and 2 bases at J, with 13 bases in the middle. The CDR3 here is CASSLQGYAYEQYF. The CDR3, as DNA: TGTGCCAGCAGCCTCCAGGGTTACGCCTACGAGCAGTACTTC.

This sequence joins TRBV30 and TRBJ1-5, with D unclear. Germline CDR1 GTSNPN, CDR2 SVGIG (reference sequence). There are 16 residues in the CDR3. V was pared by 3 bases and J by 3 bases, with 18 bases between. The CDR3 protein is CAWRAKGAEYNQPQHF. The CDR3 nucleotides are TGTGCCTGGAGAGCCAAGGGTGCGGAATACAATCAGCCCCAGCATTTT. Full variable domain (outside the CDR3, taken from reference TRBV30 and TRBJ1-5): SQTIHQWPATLVQPVGSPLSLECTVEGTSNPNLYWYRQAAGRGLQLLFYSVGIGQISSEVPQNLSASRPQDRQFILSSKKLLLSDSGFYLCAWRAKGAEYNQPQHFGDGTRLSIL.

This clone was observed a single time. In DNA, the CDR3 is TGTGCCAGCAGCCGGAGCCCGGGACAGGGTATGCGAACTGAAGCTTTCTTT. Amino acid sequence: CASSRSPGQGMRTEAFF. The rearrangement links TRBV7-9 to TRBJ1-1; 9 nucleotides match TRBD1. J gave up 5 bases and V 5 bases, and 15 bases lay outside the gene matches. The CDR3 runs 17 residues. CDR1 is SEHNR and CDR2 is FQNEAQ in the germline V gene (reference sequence).

This rearrangement joins TRBV21-1 to TRBJ2-4; no check of the table's D call, TRBD1, against the DNA was made. TRBV21-1 constitutes a pseudogene. CDR3 length: 20 amino acids. The CDR3 region is CASSKAGPFSTGTAKNIQYF. As DNA, the CDR3 is TGTGCCAGCAGCAAAGCGGGACCCTTTTCAACAGGGACGGCCAAAAACATTCAGTACTTC.